Listed below are T cell receptor beta chains from one sample, sequenced in a study of CD8 T cells in ankylosing spondylitis. MiXCR was run by TCRdb on the 5' RACE reads, yielding one entry per CDR3 protein. The sample lists about 130,000 distinct CDR3 sequences, approximately 14% occurring once. Sequencing was performed on blood, either unsorted or a sorted T cell fraction (not recorded which). Every receptor here comes from a female donor with ankylosing spondylitis or in good health (not recorded which). CDR3s leave out the opening cysteine and the closing phenylalanine or tryptophan.

V gene: TRBV29-1; CDR3 protein: SVDEGISTGELF
V gene: TRBV2; CDR3 protein: ASSVGLAGGPYEQY
V gene: TRBV2; CDR3 protein: ASSTQVTANYGYT
V gene: TRBV10-3; CDR3 protein: AISESWREVSQTQY
V gene: TRBV29-1; CDR3 protein: SVGGGDYYGYT
V gene: TRBV5-5; CDR3 protein: ASSLTGTGAYEQY
V gene: TRBV6-2/TRBV6-3; CDR3 protein: ASSYSHNAYEQY
V gene: TRBV5-1; CDR3 protein: ASSLGTPLTQETPY
V gene: TRBV27; CDR3 protein: ASREAGTKATQY
V gene: TRBV6-1; CDR3 protein: ASNGAGRSGNTIY
V gene: TRBV18; CDR3 protein: ASSQEQGGRDTQY
V gene: TRBV5-1; CDR3 protein: ASPKNHSPLH
V gene: TRBV6-5; CDR3 protein: ASSQDRVGYGYT
V gene: TRBV5-1; CDR3 protein: ASSLTGAAYEQY
V gene: TRBV5-1; CDR3 protein: ASRYSGGGETQY
V gene: TRBV12-3/TRBV12-4; CDR3 protein: ASGTGSYEQY
V gene: TRBV7-9; CDR3 protein: ASSGLQGYSGNTIY
V gene: TRBV15; CDR3 protein: ATNPSGRTDTQY
V gene: TRBV5-6; CDR3 protein: ASSFGTGGWQPQH
V gene: TRBV7-2; CDR3 protein: ASSYLEGNTEAF
V gene: TRBV7-8; CDR3 protein: ASSPQAADTEAF
V gene: TRBV21-1; CDR3 protein: ASSKYHREGGLAGPSYNEQF